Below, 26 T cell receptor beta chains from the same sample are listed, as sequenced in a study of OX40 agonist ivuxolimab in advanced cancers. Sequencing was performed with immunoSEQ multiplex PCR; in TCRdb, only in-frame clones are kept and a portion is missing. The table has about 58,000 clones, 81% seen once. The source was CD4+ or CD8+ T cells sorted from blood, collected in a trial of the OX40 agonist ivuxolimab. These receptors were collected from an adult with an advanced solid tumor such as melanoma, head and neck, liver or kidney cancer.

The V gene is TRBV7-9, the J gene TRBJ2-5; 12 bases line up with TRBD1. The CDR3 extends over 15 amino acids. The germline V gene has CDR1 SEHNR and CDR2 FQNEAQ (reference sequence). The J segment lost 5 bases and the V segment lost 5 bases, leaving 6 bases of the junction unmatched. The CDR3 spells CASSLGQGAGETQYF. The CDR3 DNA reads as TGTGCCAGCAGCCTGGGACAGGGGGCTGGGGAGACCCAGTACTTC.

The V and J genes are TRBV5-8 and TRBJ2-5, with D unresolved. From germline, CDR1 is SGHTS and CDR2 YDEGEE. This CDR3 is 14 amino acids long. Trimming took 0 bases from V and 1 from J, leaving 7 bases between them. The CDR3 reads CASSLGALQETQYF. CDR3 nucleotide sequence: TGTGCCAGCAGCTTGGGCGCACTCCAAGAGACCCAGTACTTC. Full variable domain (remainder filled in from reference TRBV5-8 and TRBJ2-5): EAGVTQSPTHLIKTRGQQATLRCSPISGHTSVYWYQQALGLGLQFLLWYDEGEERNRGNFPPRFSGRQFPNYSSELNVNALELEDSALYLCASSLGALQETQYFGPGTRLLVL.

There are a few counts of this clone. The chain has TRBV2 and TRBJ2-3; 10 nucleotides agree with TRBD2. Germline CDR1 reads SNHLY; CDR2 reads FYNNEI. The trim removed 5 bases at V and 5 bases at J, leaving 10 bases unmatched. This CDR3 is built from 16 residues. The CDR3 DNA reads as TGTGCCAGCAGTCCCGGAGCGGGGGGGCCTTTAGATACGCAGTATTTT. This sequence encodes CASSPGAGGPLDTQYF. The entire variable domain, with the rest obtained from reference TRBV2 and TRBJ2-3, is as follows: EPEVTQTPSHQVTQMGQEVILRCVPISNHLYFYWYRQILGQKVEFLVSFYNNEISEKSEIFDDQFSVERPDGSNFTLKIRSTKLEDSAMYFCASSPGAGGPLDTQYFGPGTRLTVL.

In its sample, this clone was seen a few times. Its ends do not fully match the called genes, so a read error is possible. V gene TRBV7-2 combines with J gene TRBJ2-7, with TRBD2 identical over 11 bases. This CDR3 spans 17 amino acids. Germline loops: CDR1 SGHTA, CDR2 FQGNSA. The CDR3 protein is CASSLAGTSGRSYEQYF. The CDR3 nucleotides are TGTGCCAGCAGCCTAGCCGGGACTAGCGGTCGCTCCTACGAGCAGTACTTC.

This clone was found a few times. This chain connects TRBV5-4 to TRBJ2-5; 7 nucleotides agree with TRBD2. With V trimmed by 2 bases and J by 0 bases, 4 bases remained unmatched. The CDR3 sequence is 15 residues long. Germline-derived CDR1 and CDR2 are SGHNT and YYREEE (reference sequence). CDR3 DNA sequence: TGTGCCAGCAGCTTCGGGACTAATCACCAAGAGACCCAGTACTTC. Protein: CASSFGTNHQETQYF. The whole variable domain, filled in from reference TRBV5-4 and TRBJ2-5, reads ETGVTQSPTHLIKTRGQQVTLRCSSQSGHNTVSWYQQALGQGPQFIFQYYREEENGRGNFPPRFSGLQFPNYSSELNVNALELDDSALYLCASSFGTNHQETQYFGPGTRLLVL.

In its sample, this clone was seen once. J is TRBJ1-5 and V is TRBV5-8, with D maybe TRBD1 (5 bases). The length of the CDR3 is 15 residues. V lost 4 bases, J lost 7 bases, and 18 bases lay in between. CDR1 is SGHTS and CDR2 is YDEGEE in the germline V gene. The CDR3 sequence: CASSGGRPPGQPQHF. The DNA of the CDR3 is TGTGCCAGCAGCGGGGGGAGGCCCCCCGGCCAGCCCCAGCATTTT.

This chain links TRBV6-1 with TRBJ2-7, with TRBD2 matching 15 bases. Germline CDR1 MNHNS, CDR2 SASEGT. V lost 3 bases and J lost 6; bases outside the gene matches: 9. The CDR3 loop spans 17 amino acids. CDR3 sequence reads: CASSDGLAGGPASEQYF. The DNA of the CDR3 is TGTGCCAGCAGTGACGGACTAGCGGGGGGGCCTGCCTCCGAGCAGTACTTC.

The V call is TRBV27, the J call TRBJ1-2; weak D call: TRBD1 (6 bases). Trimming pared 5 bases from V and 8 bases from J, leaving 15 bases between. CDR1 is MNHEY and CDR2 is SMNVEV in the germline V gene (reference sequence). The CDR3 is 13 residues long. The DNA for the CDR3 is TGTGCCAGCAGTCCCACGGGGGCGGGGGGCTACACCTTC. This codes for CASSPTGAGGYTF.

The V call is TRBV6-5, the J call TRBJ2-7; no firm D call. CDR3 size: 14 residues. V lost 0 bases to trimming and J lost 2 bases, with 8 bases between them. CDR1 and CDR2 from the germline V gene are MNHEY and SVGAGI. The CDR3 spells CASSYSQETYEQYF. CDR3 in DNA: TGTGCCAGCAGTTACTCGCAGGAAACCTACGAGCAGTACTTC.

The CDR3 here is CASRRGDGGRDTQYF. The CDR3 DNA follows: TGTGCCAGCAGGAGGGGGGACGGGGGTAGAGATACGCAGTATTTT. The chain is built from TRBV2 and TRBJ2-3; D possibly uses TRBD1 or TRBD2 (6 bases each). Trimming shortened V by 6 bases and J by 5 bases, and 18 bases separated the two germline ends. Germline CDR1 SNHLY, CDR2 FYNNEI. The CDR3 sequence is 15 residues long.

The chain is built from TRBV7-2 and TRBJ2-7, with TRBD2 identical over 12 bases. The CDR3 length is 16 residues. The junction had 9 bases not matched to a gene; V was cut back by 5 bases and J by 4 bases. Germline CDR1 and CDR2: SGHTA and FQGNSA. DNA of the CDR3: TGTGCCAGCAGCCAGACTAGCGGGGGACCTTATTACGAGCAGTACTTC. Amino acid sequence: CASSQTSGGPYYEQYF.

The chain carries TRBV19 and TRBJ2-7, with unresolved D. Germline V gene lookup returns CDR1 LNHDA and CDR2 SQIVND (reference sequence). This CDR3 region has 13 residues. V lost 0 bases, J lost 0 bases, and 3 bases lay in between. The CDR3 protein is CASSIELSYEQYF. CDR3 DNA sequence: TGTGCCAGTAGTATAGAACTCTCCTACGAGCAGTACTTC.

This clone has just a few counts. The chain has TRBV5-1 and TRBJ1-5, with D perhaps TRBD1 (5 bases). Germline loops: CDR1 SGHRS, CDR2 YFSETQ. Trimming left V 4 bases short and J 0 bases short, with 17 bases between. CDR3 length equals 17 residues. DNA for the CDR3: TGCGCCAGCAGCCGCCCGGGGGTTTGCTATAGCAATCAGCCCCAGCATTTT. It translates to CASSRPGVCYSNQPQHF.

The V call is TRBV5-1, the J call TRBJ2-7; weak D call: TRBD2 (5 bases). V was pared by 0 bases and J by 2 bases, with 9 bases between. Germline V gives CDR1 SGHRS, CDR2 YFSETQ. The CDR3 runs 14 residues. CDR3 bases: TGCGCCAGCAGCTTGGGGACTGTAACCTACGAGCAGTACTTC. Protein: CASSLGTVTYEQYF.

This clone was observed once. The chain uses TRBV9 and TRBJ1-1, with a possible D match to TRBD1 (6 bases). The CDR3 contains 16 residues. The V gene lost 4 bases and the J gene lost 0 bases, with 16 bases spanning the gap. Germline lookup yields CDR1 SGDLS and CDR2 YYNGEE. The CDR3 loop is CASSPMGARVNTEAFF. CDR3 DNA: TGTGCCAGCAGCCCAATGGGGGCGCGGGTGAACACTGAAGCTTTCTTT. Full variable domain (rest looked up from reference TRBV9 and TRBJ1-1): DSGVTQTPKHLITATGQRVTLRCSPRSGDLSVYWYQQSLDQGLQFLIQYYNGEERAKGNILERFSAQQFPDLHSELNLSSLELGDSALYFCASSPMGARVNTEAFFGQGTRLTVV.

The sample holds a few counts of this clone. DNA for the CDR3: TGCGCCAGCAGCTTGTTGGGCGAGCAGTACTTC. Its protein product is CASSLLGEQYF. The chain uses TRBV5-1 and TRBJ2-7; D is ambiguous. This CDR3 spans 11 amino acids. Germline V gene lookup returns CDR1 SGHRS and CDR2 YFSETQ. V lost 1 base and J 6 bases, leaving 5 bases between the germline ends.

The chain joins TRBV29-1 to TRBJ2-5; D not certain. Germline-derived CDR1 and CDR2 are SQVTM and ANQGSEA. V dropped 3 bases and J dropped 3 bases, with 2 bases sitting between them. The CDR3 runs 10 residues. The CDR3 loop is CSVEEETQYF. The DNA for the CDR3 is TGCAGCGTTGAGGAAGAGACCCAGTACTTC.

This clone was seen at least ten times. CDR3 region: CASSLDRGYTDTQYF. DNA for the CDR3: TGTGCCAGCAGCTTGGACAGGGGCTACACAGATACGCAGTATTTT. V usage is TRBV7-2 and J usage is TRBJ2-3, with TRBD1 matching 9 bases. The V and J ends lost 3 bases and 2 bases, in that order; junction bases with no gene match: 3. The CDR3 covers 15 residues. CDR1 and CDR2 from the germline V gene are SGHTA and FQGNSA.

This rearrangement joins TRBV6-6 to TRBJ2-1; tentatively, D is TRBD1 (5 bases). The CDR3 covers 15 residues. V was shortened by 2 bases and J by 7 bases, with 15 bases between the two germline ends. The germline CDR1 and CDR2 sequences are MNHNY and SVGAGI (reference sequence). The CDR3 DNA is TGTGCCAGCAGTTACGGGGCCCGGGTGGGAAATGAGCAGTTCTTC. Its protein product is CASSYGARVGNEQFF.

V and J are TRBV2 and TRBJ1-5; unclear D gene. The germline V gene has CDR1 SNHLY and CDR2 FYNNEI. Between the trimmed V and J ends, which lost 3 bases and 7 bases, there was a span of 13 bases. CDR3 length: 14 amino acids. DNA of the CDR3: TGTGCCAGCAGTGAGGGGAGGGTCAGACAGCCCCAGCATTTT. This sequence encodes CASSEGRVRQPQHF.

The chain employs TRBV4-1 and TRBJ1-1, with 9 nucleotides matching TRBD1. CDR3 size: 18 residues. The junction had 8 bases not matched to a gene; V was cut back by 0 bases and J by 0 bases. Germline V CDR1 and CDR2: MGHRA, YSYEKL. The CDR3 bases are TGCGCCAGCAGCCAAGATTTAACAGGGGGCTTCTTGAACACTGAAGCTTTCTTT. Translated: CASSQDLTGGFLNTEAFF.

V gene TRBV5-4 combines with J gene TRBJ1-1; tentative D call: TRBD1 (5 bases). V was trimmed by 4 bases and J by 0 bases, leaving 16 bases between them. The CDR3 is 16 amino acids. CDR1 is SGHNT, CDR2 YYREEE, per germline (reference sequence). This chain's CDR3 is CASSTVPTAMNTEAFF. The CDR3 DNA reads TGTGCCAGCAGCACAGTACCGACAGCCATGAACACTGAAGCTTTCTTT.

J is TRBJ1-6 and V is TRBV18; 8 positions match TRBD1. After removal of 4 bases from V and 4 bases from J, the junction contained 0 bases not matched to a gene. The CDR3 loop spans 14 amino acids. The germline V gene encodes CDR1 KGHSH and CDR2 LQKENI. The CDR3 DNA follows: TGTGCCAGCTCACGGACAGGGTATAATTCACCCCTCCACTTT. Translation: CASSRTGYNSPLHF.

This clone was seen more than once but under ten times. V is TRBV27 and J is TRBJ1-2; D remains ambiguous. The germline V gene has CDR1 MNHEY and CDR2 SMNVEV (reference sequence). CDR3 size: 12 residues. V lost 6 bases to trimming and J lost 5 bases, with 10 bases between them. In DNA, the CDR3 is TGTGCCAGCAGCCCGAATGGGTATGGCTACACCTTC. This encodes CASSPNGYGYTF.

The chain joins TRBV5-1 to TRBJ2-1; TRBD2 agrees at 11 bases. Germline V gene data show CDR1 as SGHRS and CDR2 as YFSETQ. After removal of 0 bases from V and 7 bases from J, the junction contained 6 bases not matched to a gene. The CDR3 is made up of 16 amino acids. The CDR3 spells CASSLETSGVGNEQFF. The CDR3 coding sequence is TGCGCCAGCAGCTTGGAGACTAGCGGGGTGGGGAATGAGCAGTTCTTC.

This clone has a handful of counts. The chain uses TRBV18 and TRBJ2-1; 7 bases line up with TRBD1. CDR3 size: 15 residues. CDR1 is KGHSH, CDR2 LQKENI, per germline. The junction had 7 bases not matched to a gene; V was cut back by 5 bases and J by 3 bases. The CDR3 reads CASSTQGLGYNEQFF. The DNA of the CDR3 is TGTGCCAGCTCAACACAGGGGTTGGGCTACAATGAGCAGTTCTTC.